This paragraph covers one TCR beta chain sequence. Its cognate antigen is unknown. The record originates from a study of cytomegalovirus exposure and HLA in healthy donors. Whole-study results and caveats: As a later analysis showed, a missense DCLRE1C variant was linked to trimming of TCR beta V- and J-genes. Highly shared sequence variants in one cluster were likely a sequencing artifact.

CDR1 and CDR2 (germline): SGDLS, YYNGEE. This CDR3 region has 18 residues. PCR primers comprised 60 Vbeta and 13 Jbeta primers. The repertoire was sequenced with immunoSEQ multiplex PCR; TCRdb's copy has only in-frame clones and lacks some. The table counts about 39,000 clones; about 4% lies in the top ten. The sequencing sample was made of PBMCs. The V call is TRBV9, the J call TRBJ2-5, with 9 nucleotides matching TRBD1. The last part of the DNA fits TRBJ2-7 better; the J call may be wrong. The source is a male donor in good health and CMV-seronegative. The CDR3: CASSPGTGKQLLPYEQYF. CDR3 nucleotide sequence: TGTGCCAGCAGCCCCGGGACAGGGAAACAACTTTTACCCTACGAGCAGTACTTC.